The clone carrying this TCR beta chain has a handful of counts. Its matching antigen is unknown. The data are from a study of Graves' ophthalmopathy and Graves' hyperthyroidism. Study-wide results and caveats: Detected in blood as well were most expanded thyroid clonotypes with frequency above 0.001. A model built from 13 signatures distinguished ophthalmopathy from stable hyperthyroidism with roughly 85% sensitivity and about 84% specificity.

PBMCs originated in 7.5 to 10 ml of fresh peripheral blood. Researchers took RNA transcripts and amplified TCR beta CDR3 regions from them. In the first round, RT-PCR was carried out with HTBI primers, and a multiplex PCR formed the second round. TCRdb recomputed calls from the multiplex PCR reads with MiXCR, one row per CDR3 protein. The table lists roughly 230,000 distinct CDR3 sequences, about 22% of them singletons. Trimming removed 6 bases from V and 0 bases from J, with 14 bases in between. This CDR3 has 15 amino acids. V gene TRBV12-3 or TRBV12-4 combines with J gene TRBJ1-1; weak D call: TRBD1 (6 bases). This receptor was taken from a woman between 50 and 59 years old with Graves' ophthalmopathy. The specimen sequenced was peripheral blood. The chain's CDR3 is CASREDRVMNTEAFF. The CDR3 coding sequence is TGTGCCAGCAGAGAGGACAGAGTAATGAACACTGAAGCTTTCTTT.